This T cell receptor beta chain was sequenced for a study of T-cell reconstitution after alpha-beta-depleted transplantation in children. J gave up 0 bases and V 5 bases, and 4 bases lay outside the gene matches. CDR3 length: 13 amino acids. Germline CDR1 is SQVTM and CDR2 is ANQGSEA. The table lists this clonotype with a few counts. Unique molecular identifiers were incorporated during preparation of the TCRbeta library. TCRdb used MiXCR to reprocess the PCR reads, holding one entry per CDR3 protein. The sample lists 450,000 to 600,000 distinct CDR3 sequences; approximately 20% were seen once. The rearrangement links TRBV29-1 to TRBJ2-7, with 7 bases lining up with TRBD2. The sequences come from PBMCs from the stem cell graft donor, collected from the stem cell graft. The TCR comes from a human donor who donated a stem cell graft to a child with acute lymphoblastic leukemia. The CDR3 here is CSVSGTSSYEQYF. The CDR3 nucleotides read TGCAGCGTTAGCGGGACGTCCTCCTACGAGCAGTACTTC.